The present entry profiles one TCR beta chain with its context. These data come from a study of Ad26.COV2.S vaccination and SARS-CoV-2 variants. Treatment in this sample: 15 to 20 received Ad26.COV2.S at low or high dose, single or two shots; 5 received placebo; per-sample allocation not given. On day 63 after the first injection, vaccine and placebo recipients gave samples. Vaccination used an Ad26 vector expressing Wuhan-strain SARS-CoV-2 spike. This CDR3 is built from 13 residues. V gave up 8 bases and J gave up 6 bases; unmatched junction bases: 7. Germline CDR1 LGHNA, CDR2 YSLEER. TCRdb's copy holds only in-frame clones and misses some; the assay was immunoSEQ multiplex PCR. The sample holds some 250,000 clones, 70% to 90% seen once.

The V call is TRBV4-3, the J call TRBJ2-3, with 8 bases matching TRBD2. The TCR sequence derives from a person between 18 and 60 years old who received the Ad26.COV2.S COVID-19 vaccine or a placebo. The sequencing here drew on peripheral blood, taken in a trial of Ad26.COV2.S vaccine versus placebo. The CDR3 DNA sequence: TGCGCCAGCGGCGAGCGGGGGTGGGATACGCAGTATTTT. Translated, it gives CASGERGWDTQYF.